A selection of T cell receptor beta chains follows, all from one sample in a study of T cells in Graves' hyperthyroidism and ophthalmopathy. One entry per CDR3 protein, called by TCRdb with MiXCR from the multiplex PCR reads. The table includes 400,000 or so distinct CDR3 sequences, 13% to 15% detected once. Sequencing was carried out using blood. The receptors come from a woman aged 60-75 years with Graves' ophthalmopathy. Each CDR3 is given with its conserved first and last residue. Each record gives: clone size, V gene, J gene, CDR3 protein. Clone size is not always given. Where it is, it says once, few, many or a class for expanded clones.

.	TRBV20-1	TRBJ2-1	CSARDRSSGVYNEQFF
.	TRBV28	TRBJ1-5	CASSESAQPQHF
many	TRBV20-1	TRBJ2-7	CSAHSGTVAYEQYF
many	TRBV11-2	TRBJ2-3	CASSGWGRTDTQYF
.	TRBV3-1	TRBJ1-1	CASSQSGGTEAFF
.	TRBV24-1	TRBJ2-1	CATSDPGTTPYNEQFF
.	TRBV10-2	TRBJ2-7	CASSESIAGGEQYF
many	TRBV7-9	TRBJ2-1	CASSSPGIPTPHLSYNEQFF
many	TRBV2	TRBJ2-3	CASRGRRDSSDTQYF
many	TRBV18	TRBJ2-3	CASSPPDSLADTQYF
.	TRBV6-1	TRBJ2-7	CASSRVGRVIEQYF
.	TRBV5-6	TRBJ2-2	CASSFFTSGTNTGELFF
many	TRBV12-3/TRBV12-4	TRBJ2-3	CASSNRLIKGLAGRTDTQYF
.	TRBV9	TRBJ1-5	CASSVDPTQPQHF
few	TRBV6-1	TRBJ2-2	CASTGTGPPNTGELFF
many	TRBV12-3/TRBV12-4	TRBJ1-1	CASSFLGGNTEAFF
few	TRBV11-2	TRBJ1-2	CASSPRLGMSGYTF
many	TRBV7-9	TRBJ2-1	CASDVRLTYDEQFF
many	TRBV20-1	TRBJ2-7	CSAHALYRGLSYEQYF
.	TRBV29-1	TRBJ2-1	CSGKTGTLYNEQFF